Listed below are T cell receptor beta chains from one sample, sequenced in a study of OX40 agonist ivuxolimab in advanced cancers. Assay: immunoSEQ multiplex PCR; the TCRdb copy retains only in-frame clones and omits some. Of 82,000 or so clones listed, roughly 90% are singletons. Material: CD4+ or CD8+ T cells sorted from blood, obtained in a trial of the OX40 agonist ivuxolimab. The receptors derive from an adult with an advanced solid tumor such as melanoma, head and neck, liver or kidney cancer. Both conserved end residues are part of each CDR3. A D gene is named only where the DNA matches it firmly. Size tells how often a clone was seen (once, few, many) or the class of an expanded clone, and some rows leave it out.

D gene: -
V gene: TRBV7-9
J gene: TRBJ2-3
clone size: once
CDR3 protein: CASSLDWATRGDTQYF

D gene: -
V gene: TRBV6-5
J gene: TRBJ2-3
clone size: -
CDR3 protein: CASRSRITDTQYF

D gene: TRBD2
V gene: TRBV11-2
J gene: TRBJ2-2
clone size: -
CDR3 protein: CASSLSLAGNTGELFF

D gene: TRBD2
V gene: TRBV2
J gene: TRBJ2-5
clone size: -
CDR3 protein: CASSLGTSGPVETQYF

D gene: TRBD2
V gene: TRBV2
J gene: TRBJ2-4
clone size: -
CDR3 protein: CASNLSGGLAKNIQYF

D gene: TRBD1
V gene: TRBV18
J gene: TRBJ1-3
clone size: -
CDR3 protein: CASSGQGTNTGGNTIYF

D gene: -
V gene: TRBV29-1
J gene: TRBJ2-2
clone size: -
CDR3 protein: CSVEFQGENTGELFF

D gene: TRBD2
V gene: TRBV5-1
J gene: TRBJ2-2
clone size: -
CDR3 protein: CASSVLGGGLFF

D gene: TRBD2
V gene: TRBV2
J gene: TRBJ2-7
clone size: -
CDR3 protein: CASSDASGLAGGRSYEQYF

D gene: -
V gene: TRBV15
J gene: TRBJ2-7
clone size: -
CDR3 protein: CATSRDRDTNTYEQYF

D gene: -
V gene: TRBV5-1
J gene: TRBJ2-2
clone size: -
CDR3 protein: CASLGLPNTGELFF

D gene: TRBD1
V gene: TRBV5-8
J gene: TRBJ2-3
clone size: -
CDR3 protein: CASSSQGSSTDTQYF

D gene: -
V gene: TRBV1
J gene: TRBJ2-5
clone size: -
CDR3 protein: CTPWSRLGLPAETQYF

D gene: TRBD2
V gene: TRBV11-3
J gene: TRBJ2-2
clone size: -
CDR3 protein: CASSPSGSLRGELFF

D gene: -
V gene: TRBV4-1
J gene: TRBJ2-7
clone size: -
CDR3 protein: CASSQDLMGTFSYEQYF

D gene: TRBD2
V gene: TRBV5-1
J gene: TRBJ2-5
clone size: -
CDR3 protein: CASSSRTSDFGGETQYF

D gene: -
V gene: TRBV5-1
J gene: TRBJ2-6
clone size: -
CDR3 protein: CASSPTAVSGANVLTF

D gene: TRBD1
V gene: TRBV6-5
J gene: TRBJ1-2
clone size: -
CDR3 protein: CASSSPTGRRGYTF

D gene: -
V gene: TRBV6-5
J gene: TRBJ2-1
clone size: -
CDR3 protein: CASRVSAFRDEQFF

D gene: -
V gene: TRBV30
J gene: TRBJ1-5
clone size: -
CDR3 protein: CAWSAPFSNQPQHF

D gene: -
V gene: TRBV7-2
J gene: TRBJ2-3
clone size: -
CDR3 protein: CASSPQSPGPPRDTQYF

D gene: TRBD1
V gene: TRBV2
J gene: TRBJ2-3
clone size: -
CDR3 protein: CASTPRTGSTDTQYF

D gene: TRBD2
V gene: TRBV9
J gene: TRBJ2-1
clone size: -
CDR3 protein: CASSGIGGLRSYNEQFF

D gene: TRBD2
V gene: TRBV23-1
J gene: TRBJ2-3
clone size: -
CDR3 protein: CASITAGGPVYRTDTQYF

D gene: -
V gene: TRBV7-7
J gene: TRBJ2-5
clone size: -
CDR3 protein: CASSFGGPETQYF

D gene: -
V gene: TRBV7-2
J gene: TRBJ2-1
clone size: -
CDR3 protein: CASSRLGVSYNEQFF

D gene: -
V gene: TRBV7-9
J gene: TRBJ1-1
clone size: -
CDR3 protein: CASTHTGARLNTEAFF

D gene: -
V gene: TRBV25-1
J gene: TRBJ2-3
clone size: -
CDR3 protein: CASSGSSDTQYF

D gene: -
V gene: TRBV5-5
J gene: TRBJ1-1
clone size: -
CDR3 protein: CASSLERFTEAFF

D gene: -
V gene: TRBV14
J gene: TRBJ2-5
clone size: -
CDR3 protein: CASSQRGNQETQYF

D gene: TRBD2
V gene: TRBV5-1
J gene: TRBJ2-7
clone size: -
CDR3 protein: CASSSFGGGVSYEQYF

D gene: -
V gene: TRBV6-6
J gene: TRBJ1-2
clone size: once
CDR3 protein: CASSPGRSYGYTF

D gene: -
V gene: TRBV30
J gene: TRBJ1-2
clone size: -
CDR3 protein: CAWITQNREPYYGYTF

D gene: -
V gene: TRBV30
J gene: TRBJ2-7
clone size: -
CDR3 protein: CAWSGGQSHEQYF

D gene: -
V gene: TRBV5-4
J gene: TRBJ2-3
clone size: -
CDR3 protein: CASSLLAGTGTDTQYF

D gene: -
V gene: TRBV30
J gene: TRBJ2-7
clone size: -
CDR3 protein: CAWSAQGHEQYF

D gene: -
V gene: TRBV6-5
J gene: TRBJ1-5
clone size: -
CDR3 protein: CAIRVNSNQPQHF

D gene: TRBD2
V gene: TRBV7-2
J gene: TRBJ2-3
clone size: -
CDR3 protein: CASSFSSGTSTDTQYF

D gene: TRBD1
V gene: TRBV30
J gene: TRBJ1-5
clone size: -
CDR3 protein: CAWSKGGTQPQHF

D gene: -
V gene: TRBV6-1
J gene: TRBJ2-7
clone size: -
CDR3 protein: CATSGVGEQYF

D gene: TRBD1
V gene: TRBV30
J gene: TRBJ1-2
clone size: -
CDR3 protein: CACLTGSYGYTF